This T cell receptor (beta chain) was profiled in a study of blood T cell repertoires in COVID-19. Study overall: Samples came from the United States, Italy and Spain, spanning acute and convalescent COVID-19. The cDNA or gDNA used as material had been derived from T cells, B-cell-depleted T cells, or PBMCs.

Seattle patient enrollment occurred during active infection, with longitudinal follow-up thereafter. Germline V CDR1 and CDR2: SNHLY, FYNNEI. Trimming took off 5 bases at V and 5 bases at J, with 17 bases between the two ends. The CDR3 loop spans 15 amino acids. As originally analysed: Nucleated cell counts were estimated from reference gene primer amplification. Using immunoSEQ multiplex PCR, the repertoire was profiled, and TCRdb retains in-frame clones only, with some absent. V, J and clone size reflect that table, while D and trimming were determined from the DNA. The sample lists some 370,000 clones, more than 75% occurring once.

This clonotype was sampled from a woman between 25 and 40 years old with COVID-19, enrolled during active disease. The chain recombines TRBV2 with TRBJ2-3; perhaps TRBD2 as D (8 bases). Sequences were obtained from peripheral blood. The CDR3 DNA follows: TGTGCCAGCAGTAGGGACAGCGGGAGTTTAGATACGCAGTATTTT. Translation: CASSRDSGSLDTQYF.